These 18 T cell receptor beta chains share one sample of origin, sequenced in a study of PD-L1 blockade in urothelial cancer. The time point was: peripheral blood 6 weeks after treatment start. Measured with immunoSEQ multiplex PCR; TCRdb has only the in-frame clones, and not every one. The table lists some 120,000 clones, around nine tenths of them singletons, with more than 1.5% in the top ten. Source: PBMCs, taken around atezolizumab (anti-PD-L1) treatment. The receptors come from a man aged 55 to 70 with urothelial cancer.

Only a few counts were recorded for this clone. DNA of the CDR3: TGTGCCAGCAGCTTAGGGGCAGCCTACGAGCAGTACTTC. It codes for CASSLGAAYEQYF. The V and J genes are TRBV11-2 and TRBJ2-7; unclear D gene. Trimming shortened V by 1 base and J by 2 bases, and 6 bases separated the two germline ends. The germline V gene has CDR1 SGHAT and CDR2 FQNNGV. The CDR3 sequence is 13 residues long.

The chain recombines TRBV9 with TRBJ2-7; TRBD2 aligns across 10 bases. This CDR3 contains 16 residues. With 0 bases clipped from V and 6 bases from J, the junction kept 9 bases outside the gene matches. The germline V gene encodes CDR1 SGDLS and CDR2 YYNGEE. The CDR3 bases are TGTGCCAGCAGCGTAGGGGCTAGCGGGAGATCACCCGAGCAGTACTTC. This encodes CASSVGASGRSPEQYF.

This clone appeared a few times. The J gene is TRBJ2-7, the V gene TRBV11-2, with 8 bases aligning to TRBD1. Germline loops: CDR1 SGHAT, CDR2 FQNNGV. The V segment lost 1 base and the J segment 4 bases; nucleotides outside the gene matches: 3. The length of the CDR3 is 14 residues. CDR3 amino acids: CASSLGTGIYEQYF. DNA for the CDR3: TGTGCCAGCAGCTTAGGGACAGGGATTTACGAGCAGTACTTC.

This sequence joins TRBV1 and TRBJ2-7; TRBD2 is the table's D call, not checked against the DNA. TRBV1 is designated a pseudogene. This CDR3 contains 16 residues. The CDR3 is CTSTCGAVRKTYEQYF. The CDR3 nucleotides read TGCACCAGCACCTGCGGGGCAGTTCGGAAGACCTACGAGCAGTACTTC.

The genes are TRBV7-2 and TRBJ2-4; tentatively, D is TRBD1 (6 bases). With 5 bases removed from V and 0 bases from J, the gap between germline ends came to 17 bases. Germline loops: CDR1 SGHTA, CDR2 FQGNSA. The CDR3 is 17 amino acids. The CDR3 protein is CASSLETGGIAKNIQYF. DNA of the CDR3: TGTGCCAGCAGCCTAGAGACAGGAGGAATAGCCAAAAACATTCAGTACTTC.

This clone was seen a few times. The J gene is TRBJ1-6, the V gene TRBV5-4; TRBD1 aligns across 7 bases. Germline V gene sequence: CDR1 SGHNT, CDR2 YYREEE (reference sequence). The CDR3 is 14 residues long. The V segment lost 4 bases and the J segment 7 bases; nucleotides outside the gene matches: 5. Here the CDR3 reads CASSPRQGNSPLHF. CDR3 nucleotide sequence: TGTGCCAGCAGCCCTCGACAGGGAAATTCACCCCTCCACTTT.

This clone appeared a few times. V usage is TRBV7-2 and J usage is TRBJ1-5; TRBD1 might be the D (5 bases). Germline lookup yields CDR1 SGHTA and CDR2 FQGNSA. V was shortened by 3 bases and J by 3 bases, with 15 bases between the two germline ends. This CDR3 is built from 16 residues. The CDR3 bases are TGTGCCAGCAGCTTCGGTCAGGGATCCCTCAATCAGCCCCAGCATTTT. Translation: CASSFGQGSLNQPQHF.

This clone was seen only a few times. The chain joins TRBV6-5 to TRBJ2-2; 7 bases line up with TRBD2. V lost 6 bases to trimming and J lost 4 bases; unmatched junction nucleotides: 2. From germline, CDR1 is MNHEY and CDR2 SVGAGI. There are 13 residues in the CDR3. The CDR3 loop is CASRGEGTGELFF. Written as DNA, the CDR3 is TGTGCCAGCAGGGGGGAGGGCACCGGGGAGCTGTTTTTT.

The chain employs TRBV19 and TRBJ1-5; 7 positions agree with TRBD1. CDR3 size: 15 residues. Looked up from germline, CDR1 is LNHDA and CDR2 is SQIVND (reference sequence). The V gene end was trimmed by 7 bases and the J gene end by 2 bases; junction bases not matched to a gene: 8. The CDR3 bases are TGTGCCAGTAACCCGAGGGACAGTCGCAATCAGCCCCAGCATTTT. It is translated as CASNPRDSRNQPQHF.

The V call is TRBV28, the J call TRBJ1-1; a possible D gene is TRBD1 (5 bases). The V end was cut by 5 bases, the J end by 2 bases, with 15 bases between. Looked up from germline, CDR1 is MDHEN and CDR2 is SYDVKM. The CDR3 loop spans 15 amino acids. This CDR3 is CASSPTDGGNTEAFF. The CDR3 DNA follows: TGTGCCAGCAGTCCCACCGACGGGGGTAACACTGAAGCTTTCTTT.

CDR3 bases: TGTGCCAGCAGCTTAGACAGCGGGGGGACCACCGGGGAGCTGTTTTTT. Translation gives CASSLDSGGTTGELFF. The chain employs TRBV7-2 and TRBJ2-2; TRBD2 aligns across 9 bases. J lost 4 bases, V lost 1 base, and 4 bases had no gene match. The CDR3 is 16 residues long. Germline CDR1 and CDR2: SGHTA and FQGNSA.

The chain carries TRBV5-1 and TRBJ2-1; TRBD1 matches 8 bases. V shed 3 bases and J 3 bases; nucleotides not matched to a gene: 5. CDR3 length: 15 residues. The germline V gene has CDR1 SGHRS and CDR2 YFSETQ. In nucleotides, the CDR3 is TGCGCCAGCAGCTCCCAGGGGGCGAGCTACAATGAGCAGTTCTTC. Amino acid sequence: CASSSQGASYNEQFF.

The chain carries TRBV4-1 and TRBJ2-7; no definite D call. This CDR3 has 14 amino acids. Germline V gives CDR1 MGHRA, CDR2 YSYEKL. V was clipped by 3 bases and J by 2 bases, with 11 bases between them. CDR3 residues: CASSQGPIAYEQYF. DNA of the CDR3: TGCGCCAGCAGCCAGGGCCCCATTGCCTACGAGCAGTACTTC.

The V gene is TRBV7-2, the J gene TRBJ1-5, with 8 nucleotides matching TRBD1. Per the germline V gene, CDR1 is SGHTA and CDR2 is FQGNSA. The ends lost 5 bases at V and 1 base at J; junction bases unmatched: 1. The CDR3 spans 14 residues. CDR3 loop: CASSRQGSNQPQHF. CDR3 sequence (DNA): TGTGCCAGCAGCAGACAGGGGAGCAATCAGCCCCAGCATTTT.

The V gene is TRBV4-2, the J gene TRBJ2-2; D may be TRBD1 (5 bases). The CDR3 runs 16 residues. The V gene's germline CDR1 is LGHNA and CDR2 YNFKEQ. Trimming removed 0 bases at V and 6 bases at J, with 14 bases between. The CDR3, as DNA: TGTGCCAGCAGCCAAGACGCCAGGGTCTATTCCGGGGAGCTGTTTTTT. It specifies CASSQDARVYSGELFF.

V gene TRBV7-6 combines with J gene TRBJ1-1; no clear D gene. Germline V lookup: CDR1 SGHVS, CDR2 FNYEAQ. The CDR3 runs to 13 residues. The ends were cut back, 3 bases at V and 1 base at J, with 6 bases in the middle. The CDR3 loop is CASSLLGNTEAFF. The CDR3 DNA reads as TGTGCCAGCAGCTTGCTCGGGAACACTGAAGCTTTCTTT.

The V and J genes are TRBV5-1 and TRBJ1-1, with 7 positions matching TRBD1. J was trimmed by 7 bases and V by 0 bases; bases with no gene match: 6. The CDR3 has 14 residues. CDR1 is SGHRS and CDR2 is YFSETQ in the germline V gene. The CDR3 bases are TGCGCCAGCAGCTTGGACAGGGGAACAGGTGAAGCTTTCTTT. Its protein is CASSLDRGTGEAFF.

V usage is TRBV6-1 and J usage is TRBJ1-2, with D tentatively TRBD1 (6 bases). There are 13 residues in the CDR3. Germline-derived CDR1 and CDR2 are MNHNS and SASEGT. Trimming shortened V by 3 bases and J by 4 bases, and 9 bases separated the two germline ends. CDR3 nucleotide sequence: TGTGCCAGCAGTGAGGGGGACATCTATGGCTACACCTTC. This translates into CASSEGDIYGYTF.